This T cell receptor (beta chain) was profiled in a study of graft-versus-host responses after intestinal transplantation (dated by TCRdb to about 2021). Context from the whole study: The transplants that recipients got were multivisceral, liver-intestinal, or isolated intestinal. Anti-thymocyte globulin induction was given to all recipients, followed by maintenance tacrolimus and steroids for roughly 3 years. Graft-versus-host and host-versus-graft alloreactive T cell clones were tracked in the graft, circulation and bone marrow after intestinal transplantation using bulk TCR-beta CDR3 sequencing. To identify alloreactive clones, pre-transplant mixed lymphocyte reaction products were sequenced and compared with unstimulated pre-transplant donor and recipient T cells. A cohort of more than 20 intestinal transplant recipients, including one retransplant, was enrolled, and a few patients lacking pretransplant specimens were excluded. A peak of at least 4% donor T cells among recipient peripheral blood mononuclear cells was the definition used for donor T cell macrochimerism. Rather than going through the commercial service, samples from a few later patients were sequenced in-house on an Illumina MiSeq and processed with MiXCR.

General findings and caveats noted by the study authors: High GvH to HvG T cell clonal ratios were observed in the allografts of patients with donor T cell macrochimerism. GvH clones were detected in recipient bone marrow, and some of these GvH clones were observed earlier in ileal mucosa or blood, consistent with an intestinal mucosal origin. Early after transplant, peak levels of circulating GvH clones were associated with declines in HvG clones. Conclusions were limited by the relatively low number and heterogeneity of intestinal transplant patients.

Blood samples were collected up to 4 times in the first month after transplant and then at least monthly when available. Library method: the immunoSEQ multiplex PCR assay. For most patients, genomic DNA was subjected to high-throughput TCR-beta CDR3 sequencing by Adaptive Biotechnologies. Regarding the original processing steps: TCR sequencing data for over 15 patients were retrieved from Adaptive's ImmunoSEQ software; three other patients were processed with MiXCR and VDJtools. Because the origin of CDR3 nucleotide sequences shared between donor and recipient could not be assigned, those sequences were removed. At least 2-fold expansion over unstimulated cells and a minimum CFSE-low frequency of 0.002% (template counts) or 0.001% (read counts) were required for clones to be classified as alloreactive. Clones were considered mappable if detected in sequenced pre-transplant spleen, lymph node, or MLR CFSE-low populations of the donor or recipient. Cumulative frequency of alloreactive clones was calculated as a percentage of all sequences weighted by copy number. What TCRdb holds here is the immuneACCESS table cut down to in-frame rearrangements. Part of the clones is not present; checked against another copy, under half of the missing clones reflect an unresolved V gene, and the others are unexplained. D and trimming come from the DNA, and the V and J calls and clone size come from that table. The sample table holds roughly 6,700 clones, of which over 75% were seen once. The ten largest clones take up roughly 5% of the sample.

Worth noting for this clone: The antigen it binds to is not known. The record has no base qualities; no much larger clone is one base away.

V loses 2 bases at its end and J loses 6 bases; junction bases beyond the gene matches: 3. Reading from cysteine to phenylalanine, the CDR3 counts 13 amino acids. Here the CDR3 DNA is all that survives: 39 bases in frame from base 1. CDR1 SGHKS and CDR2 YYEKEE were looked up in the germline V gene (reference sequence). In this chain, TRBV5-5 is recombined with TRBJ2-3, and TRBD1 matches 7 of the central bases. Sequencing was performed on PBMCs, taken 83 days after transplant. The receptor was isolated from a human patient who received an intestinal transplant, so some T cells may come from the graft donor. The CDR3 is CASSLQGMDTQYF. The DNA sequence reads TGTGCCAGCAGCTTACAGGGGATGGATACGCAGTATTTT.